A single sample gave rise to the 32 T cell receptor beta chains below, sequenced in a study of shared clonotypes between healthy human individuals (dated by TCRdb to the early 2020s). The library was made by the immunoSEQ multiplex PCR assay. Drawn from immuneACCESS, this table holds only the in-frame rearrangements with V and J called that TCRdb kept. Clones are partly lost; checked studies trace under half to an unresolved V gene and leave the rest unexplained. The sample table holds about 1.4 million clones, of which 96% were seen once. The top ten clonotypes cover approximately 1.2% of the sample. Sequences were obtained from naive CD4+ T cells sorted from blood. The cell subset or site label, read with the paper, signifies: CD45RA+ positively selected. These receptors originate from a man aged 25-40 years in good health.

V is TRBV7-8 and J is TRBJ1-1; D gene ambiguous. Germline V gene lookup returns CDR1 SGHVS and CDR2 FQNEAQ. The V end was cut by 0 bases, the J end by 7 bases, with 9 bases between. CDR3 size: 13 residues. In nucleotides, the CDR3 is TGTGCCAGCAGCTTAGCGGTCAGGCTTGAAGCTTTCTTT. Protein product: CASSLAVRLEAFF. Based on the CDR3 plus reference TRBV7-8 and TRBJ1-1, the full variable domain is GAGVSQSPRYKVAKRGQDVALRCDPISGHVSLFWYQQALGQGPEFLTYFQNEAQLDKSGLPSDRFFAERPEGSVSTLKIQRTQQEDSAVYLCASSLAVRLEAFFGQGTRLTVV.

The chain carries TRBV7-8 and TRBJ2-7; 13 positions match TRBD2. The CDR3 is made up of 16 amino acids. CDR1 SGHVS and CDR2 FQNEAQ come from the germline V gene. The V segment lost 4 bases and the J segment 2 bases; nucleotides outside the gene matches: 5. The CDR3 region is CASSYGTSGAPYEQYF. For the CDR3, the DNA is TGTGCCAGCAGCTACGGGACTAGCGGGGCCCCCTACGAGCAGTACTTC.

This chain connects TRBV2 to TRBJ2-3, with D tentatively TRBD1 or TRBD2 (5 bases each). V was shortened by 7 bases and J by 0 bases, with 11 bases between the two germline ends. Germline V CDR1 and CDR2: SNHLY, FYNNEI. The CDR3 is made up of 14 amino acids. CDR3 sequence: CASKGPLSTDTQYF. The CDR3 DNA reads TGTGCCAGCAAGGGACCTCTTAGCACAGATACGCAGTATTTT.

In regard to this clone: The sample contains more than one DNA sequence encoding this CDR3. The chain links TRBV5-1 to TRBJ2-7, with 11 bases fitting TRBD1. V shed 5 bases, J shed 4 bases, and the junction held 2 bases outside the gene matches. The CDR3 length is 13 residues. CDR1 and CDR2 (germline): SGHRS, YFSETQ. The CDR3 DNA reads as TGCGCCAGCAGTCGGGACAGGGGGTACGAGCAGTACTTC. Protein sequence: CASSRDRGYEQYF.

The chain couples TRBV7-2 to TRBJ2-7, with 14 bases identical to TRBD2. CDR3 length equals 18 residues. CDR1 is SGHTA, CDR2 FQGNSA, per germline. V dropped 5 bases and J dropped 2; count of bases not matched to a gene: 11. The CDR3 reads CASSHRGETSGRAYEQYF. The CDR3 nucleotides are TGTGCCAGCAGCCACCGAGGCGAGACTAGCGGGAGGGCCTACGAGCAGTACTTC.

The V and J genes are TRBV5-1 and TRBJ2-1, with TRBD2 identical over 14 bases. There are 17 residues in the CDR3. J lost 8 bases, V lost 4 bases, and 11 bases had no gene match. From germline, CDR1 is SGHRS and CDR2 YFSETQ. DNA for the CDR3: TGCGCCAGCAGCCCGAGCGGACTAGCGGGAGGCCGCTATGAGCAGTTCTTC. It is translated as CASSPSGLAGGRYEQFF.

The chain has TRBV6-5 and TRBJ1-2; no clear D. Germline values: CDR1 MNHEY, CDR2 SVGAGI. The CDR3 totals 15 residues. V lost 0 bases, J lost 3 bases, and 11 bases lay in between. CDR3 DNA: TGTGCCAGCAGTTACTCATCGGGCGTGGACTATGGCTACACCTTC. Its protein is CASSYSSGVDYGYTF.

The genes are TRBV5-1 and TRBJ2-1, with 7 bases that match TRBD2. The V gene end was trimmed by 6 bases and the J gene end by 3 bases; junction bases not matched to a gene: 12. Germline V gene data show CDR1 as SGHRS and CDR2 as YFSETQ. The CDR3 loop spans 16 amino acids. The CDR3 DNA follows: TGCGCCAGCACCCCGGGGAGCGGGAAAAACTACAATGAGCAGTTCTTC. It yields the protein CASTPGSGKNYNEQFF. Variable domain in full (rest from reference TRBV5-1 and TRBJ2-1): KAGVTQTPRYLIKTRGQQVTLSCSPISGHRSVSWYQQTPGQGLQFLFEYFSETQRNKGNFPGRFSGRQFSNSRSEMNVSTLELGDSALYLCASTPGSGKNYNEQFFGPGTRLTVL.

The chain couples TRBV5-8 to TRBJ1-4, with D possibly TRBD1 on 6 matching bases. Germline V gene lookup returns CDR1 SGHTS and CDR2 YDEGEE. This CDR3 is 17 amino acids long. Trimming removed 3 bases from V and 0 bases from J, with 15 bases in between. The CDR3 DNA reads as TGTGCCAGCAGCTACGGAGGGGGGGCTACAACTAATGAAAAACTGTTTTTT. This translates into CASSYGGGATTNEKLFF.

This clone was observed a single time. The chain links TRBV10-1 to TRBJ1-2, with TRBD1 identical over 8 bases. Germline V gives CDR1 WNHNN, CDR2 SYGVQD (reference sequence). CDR3 size: 13 residues. Germline trimming cut 6 bases from V and 7 bases from J; bases unmatched to any gene: 7. CDR3 residues: CASRPRTGSGYTF. The CDR3 coding sequence is TGCGCCAGCAGACCGAGGACAGGGAGTGGCTACACCTTC.

The chain links TRBV5-4 to TRBJ2-7; D is undetermined. The V gene's germline CDR1 is SGHNT and CDR2 YYREEE (reference sequence). This CDR3 has 12 amino acids. Trimming stripped 2 bases from V and 5 bases from J, with 8 bases between. The CDR3 sequence: CASSFPQNEQYF. The DNA of the CDR3 is TGTGCCAGCAGCTTTCCCCAGAACGAGCAGTACTTC.

The genes are TRBV27 and TRBJ2-3, with D perhaps TRBD1 (6 bases). CDR1 is MNHEY and CDR2 is SMNVEV in the germline V gene (reference sequence). This CDR3 is built from 14 residues. V lost 3 bases, J lost 3 bases, and 10 bases lay in between. The CDR3 loop is CASSLNTGTDTQYF. The CDR3 nucleotides read TGTGCCAGCAGTTTGAACACAGGGACAGATACGCAGTATTTT.

The chain joins TRBV19 to TRBJ1-5; 10 bases fit TRBD1. V lost 3 bases, J lost 7 bases, and 6 bases stayed unmatched. Germline CDR1 is LNHDA and CDR2 is SQIVND (reference sequence). The CDR3 runs 15 residues. The CDR3 DNA is TGTGCCAGTAGTATGGGACAGGGGCATGGGCAGCCCCAGCATTTT. It specifies CASSMGQGHGQPQHF. Together with reference TRBV19 and TRBJ1-5, the CDR3 gives the full variable domain: DGGITQSPKYLFRKEGQNVTLSCEQNLNHDAMYWYRQDPGQGLRLIYYSQIVNDFQKGDIAEGYSVSREKKESFPLTVTSAQKNPTAFYLCASSMGQGHGQPQHFGDGTRLSIL.

A single count supports this clone. The chain links TRBV5-1 to TRBJ2-7; TRBD1 agrees at 11 bases. The CDR3 covers 15 residues. Looked up from germline, CDR1 is SGHRS and CDR2 is YFSETQ. Losses at the gene ends were 4 bases for V and 5 bases for J; bases not matched to a gene: 8. The CDR3: CASSVPGQGGHEQYF. For the CDR3, the DNA is TGCGCCAGCAGCGTTCCGGGACAGGGGGGCCACGAGCAGTACTTC.

This clone turned up a few times. The chain has TRBV5-4 and TRBJ1-1; a weak D match, TRBD1 (5 bases). Germline CDR1 is SGHNT and CDR2 is YYREEE (reference sequence). The CDR3 runs to 13 residues. The V end lost 6 bases, the J end lost 0 bases, and 9 bases lay between the germline ends. In DNA form, the CDR3 reads TGTGCCAGCATGACAGAGATGAACACTGAAGCTTTCTTT. Its protein product is CASMTEMNTEAFF.

A word on this clone: Different DNA sequences within this sample yield the same CDR3. The chain employs TRBV9 and TRBJ2-7; possible D gene TRBD1, 5 bases. This CDR3 region has 14 residues. Looked up from germline, CDR1 is SGDLS and CDR2 is YYNGEE. With 0 bases removed from V and 2 bases from J, the gap between germline ends came to 9 bases. CDR3 in amino acids: CASSVGLGPYEQYF. In DNA form, the CDR3 reads TGTGCCAGCAGCGTAGGGTTGGGGCCCTACGAGCAGTACTTC.

The CDR3 is CASSLLADYNEQFF. The CDR3, as DNA: TGTGCCAGCTCACTGCTAGCGGATTACAATGAGCAGTTCTTC. The chain is built from TRBV18 and TRBJ2-1; 7 bases align to TRBD2. In germline, CDR1 is KGHSH, CDR2 LQKENI. This CDR3 region has 14 residues. J lost 4 bases, V lost 4 bases, and 4 bases had no gene match.

The chain employs TRBV27 and TRBJ2-7, with unresolved D. Deletions cut 9 bases from V and 11 bases from J, with 17 bases between. The CDR3 sequence is 11 residues long. CDR1 is MNHEY and CDR2 is SMNVEV in the germline V gene (reference sequence). This chain's CDR3 is CARIPAGQEYF. In nucleotides, the CDR3 is TGTGCCAGAATACCGGCAGGCCAGGAGTACTTC.

The chain recombines TRBV5-5 with TRBJ2-5; 7 bases fit TRBD1. Germline V gives CDR1 SGHKS, CDR2 YYEKEE (reference sequence). The CDR3 runs 15 residues. Trimming removed 4 bases from V and 4 bases from J; junction bases left unmatched: 10. The CDR3 DNA is TGTGCCAGCAGCGTCCGACAGGGTATCGGAGAGACCCAGTACTTC. Its protein product is CASSVRQGIGETQYF.

This clone was seen just once. The CDR3 loop reads CAISESTGTSGSSDTQYF. In nucleotides, the CDR3 is TGTGCCATCAGTGAGTCGACTGGGACTAGCGGGAGTTCAGATACGCAGTATTTT. This chain uses TRBV10-3 with TRBJ2-3; 14 bases are a match to TRBD2. The length of the CDR3 is 18 residues. Per germline, CDR1 ENHRY and CDR2 SYGVKD. The trim removed 0 bases at V and 4 bases at J, leaving 6 bases unmatched.

The rearrangement joins TRBV29-1 to TRBJ2-1; 7 bases line up with TRBD2. Germline loops: CDR1 SQVTM, CDR2 ANQGSEA. The J segment lost 1 base and the V segment lost 4 bases, leaving 4 bases of the junction unmatched. The CDR3 sequence is 14 residues long. Here the CDR3 DNA reads TGCAGCGTTGGGGGGAGGGCATCCTACAATGAGCAGTTCTTC. As protein: CSVGGRASYNEQFF.

The chain uses TRBV28 and TRBJ1-2; 8 positions agree with TRBD1. The CDR3 runs 16 residues. Germline V gene lookup returns CDR1 MDHEN and CDR2 SYDVKM. V was pared by 5 bases and J by 0 bases, with 8 bases of the junction left unmatched. CDR3 loop: CASSPLGQASNYGYTF. The CDR3 DNA follows: TGTGCCAGCAGTCCCCTGGGACAGGCGTCTAACTATGGCTACACCTTC.

The CDR3 DNA is TGTGCCAGCAGCCACTCCCGGGACTGGCGCACAGATACGCAGTATTTT. Translating gives CASSHSRDWRTDTQYF. The rearrangement joins TRBV14 to TRBJ2-3, with D possibly being TRBD2 (6 bases). The V gene lost 3 bases and the J gene lost 1 base, with 14 bases spanning the gap. Germline V lookup: CDR1 SGHDN, CDR2 FVKESK. The CDR3 contains 16 residues.

This chain links TRBV7-2 with TRBJ1-1; 7 bases line up with TRBD1. Per the germline V gene, CDR1 is SGHTA and CDR2 is FQGNSA. The CDR3 extends over 14 amino acids. V lost 5 bases, J lost 3 bases, and 6 bases stayed unmatched. The CDR3 sequence is CASSRNRGDTEAFF. The CDR3 DNA sequence: TGTGCCAGCAGCCGCAACAGGGGCGACACTGAAGCTTTCTTT. Using reference TRBV7-2 and TRBJ1-1 for the parts outside the CDR3, the full variable domain is GAGVSQSPSNKVTEKGKDVELRCDPISGHTALYWYRQSLGQGLEFLIYFQGNSAPDKSGLPSDRFSAERTGGSVSTLTIQRTQQEDSAVYLCASSRNRGDTEAFFGQGTRLTVV.

The chain links TRBV9 to TRBJ2-2; 10 nucleotides agree with TRBD2. The J segment lost 2 bases and the V segment lost 1 base, leaving 8 bases of the junction unmatched. CDR1 and CDR2 (germline): SGDLS, YYNGEE. This CDR3 spans 18 amino acids. In DNA, the CDR3 is TGTGCCAGCAGCGTATCAAGCGGGAGGGCCTCTAACACCGGGGAGCTGTTTTTT. Translating it yields CASSVSSGRASNTGELFF.

This rearrangement joins TRBV7-8 to TRBJ1-4; D is unresolved. Between the trimmed V and J ends, which lost 5 bases and 5 bases, there was a span of 21 bases. Germline lookup yields CDR1 SGHVS and CDR2 FQNEAQ. There are 17 residues in the CDR3. The CDR3 is CASSGPFQTAKNEKLFF. For the CDR3, the DNA is TGTGCCAGCAGCGGACCATTCCAGACCGCAAAAAATGAAAAACTGTTTTTT.

The chain uses TRBV5-1 and TRBJ2-7; unclear D gene. The CDR3 is 15 residues long. The ends were cut back, 4 bases at V and 0 bases at J, with 14 bases in the middle. The germline gives CDR1 SGHRS, CDR2 YFSETQ. CDR3: CASSRVDLSSYEQYF. CDR3 bases: TGCGCCAGCAGCCGGGTGGACCTGAGCTCCTACGAGCAGTACTTC.

V usage is TRBV11-3 and J usage is TRBJ2-1; no firm D call. Germline CDR1 is SGHNT and CDR2 is YENEEA. The ends were cut back, 9 bases at V and 4 bases at J, with 19 bases in the middle. There are 15 residues in the CDR3. The CDR3 is CASTDAENRYNEQFF. The CDR3, as DNA: TGTGCCAGTACAGACGCGGAGAATCGTTACAATGAGCAGTTCTTC.

The rearrangement joins TRBV7-2 to TRBJ2-1; 8 bases align to TRBD1. CDR1 is SGHTA, CDR2 FQGNSA, per germline. This CDR3 is 14 amino acids long. Trimming at V came to 6 bases and at J to 5 bases, leaving 6 bases not matched to a gene. In nucleotides, the CDR3 is TGTGCCAGCAGAGGACAGGGCTTCGACAATGAGCAGTTCTTC. Its translation is CASRGQGFDNEQFF.

The rearrangement uses TRBV9 and TRBJ2-7; 7 nucleotides agree with TRBD1. This CDR3 comprises 11 residues. With V trimmed by 9 bases and J by 6 bases, 6 bases remained unmatched. Germline V gene lookup returns CDR1 SGDLS and CDR2 YYNGEE. The CDR3 region has the DNA TGTGCCACCAGACAGGGTTCCGAGCAGTACTTC. This sequence encodes CATRQGSEQYF.

Worth noting for this clone: The identical CDR3 is also encoded by other nucleotide sequences in the sample. The V gene is TRBV7-2, the J gene TRBJ2-3; D is possibly TRBD2 (5 bases). This CDR3 spans 15 amino acids. The germline V and J ends were trimmed by 5 bases and 0 bases, with 12 bases remaining between them. The germline gives CDR1 SGHTA, CDR2 FQGNSA. CDR3 nucleotides: TGTGCCAGCAGCCAGGACTCGTTCAGCACAGATACGCAGTATTTT. Amino acids: CASSQDSFSTDTQYF.

This chain links TRBV27 with TRBJ2-7, with 9 bases fitting TRBD2. Trimming removed 7 bases from V and 1 base from J; junction bases left unmatched: 8. This CDR3 region has 15 residues. Germline assignment: CDR1 MNHEY and CDR2 SMNVEV (reference sequence). DNA for the CDR3: TGTGCCAGCAAGAGTAGCGGGAGTATTTCCTACGAGCAGTACTTC. Protein: CASKSSGSISYEQYF.